A selection of T cell receptor beta chains follows, all from one sample in a study of blood T cell repertoires in COVID-19. Method: immunoSEQ multiplex PCR; TCRdb's copy keeps in-frame clones and lacks some. The table has 75,000 to 95,000 clones, more than 75% seen once. Input material: peripheral blood. The receptors come from a human donor in a cohort sampled during active COVID-19. Each CDR3 is given with its conserved first and last residue. A D gene is named only where the DNA matches it firmly. Size is stated for part of the rows, as once, few or many counts, or as a class when the clone is expanded.

v_gene	j_gene	abundance	d_gene	CDR3nt	CDR3aa
TRBV9	TRBJ1-1	.	TRBD1	TGTGCCAGCAGCGCCGGGACAGGTGAAGCTTTCTTT	CASSAGTGEAFF
TRBV19	TRBJ1-1	.	TRBD1	TGTGCCATTTTCGACAGGGTCAACACTGAAGCTTTCTTT	CAIFDRVNTEAFF
TRBV7-2	TRBJ2-1	.	TRBD1	TGTGCCAGCAGCTCCCGGACAGGGGGCAGGAATGAGCAGTTCTTC	CASSSRTGGRNEQFF
TRBV5-1	TRBJ2-7	.	TRBD2	TGCGCCAGCAGCTTGACTAGCGGCTCCTACGAGCAGTACTTC	CASSLTSGSYEQYF
TRBV19	TRBJ2-1	.	TRBD1	TGTGCCAGCCTTCCGGGGACAGGGTTATGGAATGAGCAGTTCTTC	CASLPGTGLWNEQFF
TRBV7-9	TRBJ2-7	once	TRBD1	TGTGCCAGCAGCTCTTCCGGGACAGGGAGCGACGAGCAGTACTTC	CASSSSGTGSDEQYF
TRBV4-1	TRBJ2-3	.	.	TGCGCCAGCAGCCAGGGGCTCGCCCCCAATACGCAGTATTTT	CASSQGLAPNTQYF
TRBV14	TRBJ2-6	few	TRBD2	TGTGCCAGCAGCCAAGATCCGAACCGACAGGGCGGACTAGCGGACTCTGGGGCCAACGTCCTGACTTTC	CASSQDPNRQGGLADSGANVLTF
TRBV19	TRBJ2-1	.	TRBD2	TGTGCCAGTAGTAGGGGACTAGCCGATGAGCAGTTCTTC	CASSRGLADEQFF
TRBV16	TRBJ1-4	.	.	TGTGCCAGCAGCCAATCCTCAGTGGCCGAAAAACTGTTTTTT	CASSQSSVAEKLFF
TRBV28	TRBJ1-4	once	.	TGTGCCAGCAGTTTCTCGGGGGGGAAGGGGGAAAAACTGTTTTTT	CASSFSGGKGEKLFF
TRBV2	TRBJ2-2	.	.	TGTGCCAGCAGTGAACGGGGGTTAGGCGGGGAGCTGTTTTTT	CASSERGLGGELFF
TRBV2	TRBJ2-7	.	TRBD1	TGTGCCAGCATCCCGGACAGGGGAGGCGAGCAGTACTTC	CASIPDRGGEQYF
TRBV5-1	TRBJ2-7	.	TRBD1	TGCGCCAGCAGCTCAACCGGGACAGGGGCCCACGAGCAGTACTTC	CASSSTGTGAHEQYF
TRBV18	TRBJ1-2	.	.	TGTGCCAGCTCACCGGGTCCGACAGCCTATGGCTACACCTTC	CASSPGPTAYGYTF
TRBV11-2	TRBJ2-1	.	TRBD2	TGTGCCAGCAGCTTTCGTAGCGGGTCTGGATCCTACAATGAGCAGTTCTTC	CASSFRSGSGSYNEQFF
TRBV5-4	TRBJ1-2	.	TRBD1	TGTGCCAGCAGCTTTGACAGGGGATACGGCTACACCTTC	CASSFDRGYGYTF
TRBV28	TRBJ2-3	.	TRBD1	TGTGCCAGCAGTTTTTCCCGGACAGGGGTGAAAGATACGCAGTATTTT	CASSFSRTGVKDTQYF
TRBV7-9	TRBJ2-7	.	.	TGTGCCAGCAGCTCGCCCGGGAACTACGAGCAGTACTTC	CASSSPGNYEQYF
TRBV28	TRBJ2-3	.	TRBD2	TGTGCCAGCTCAATCAATGGGGTAGCGGGGAGCACAGATACGCAGTATTTT	CASSINGVAGSTDTQYF
TRBV30	TRBJ1-2	.	.	TGTGCCTGGACTCGGGGGTACCCCGATGGCTACACCTTC	CAWTRGYPDGYTF
TRBV7-6	TRBJ1-6	.	.	TGTGCCAGCAGCGTAACAGGGATTAATTCACCCCTCCACTTT	CASSVTGINSPLHF
TRBV2	TRBJ2-2	.	.	TGTGCCAGCAGTGTGGATCACTTTTCCCGGCGCGGCGGGGAGCTGTTTTTT	CASSVDHFSRRGGELFF
TRBV9	TRBJ2-1	.	.	TGTGCCAGCAGCCTCATCGGCGGGGCATTGGTCTCCTACAATGAGCAGTTCTTC	CASSLIGGALVSYNEQFF
TRBV12-3/TRBV12-4	TRBJ2-7	few	.	TGTGCCAGCAGCCCGGGGGTTAAAGGGCAGTACTTC	CASSPGVKGQYF
TRBV18	TRBJ2-5	.	TRBD1	TGTGCCAGCTCACCTTCCGGGACAGGGGGCAAAGAGACCCAGTACTTC	CASSPSGTGGKETQYF
TRBV12-3/TRBV12-4	TRBJ2-7	.	.	TGTGCCAGCAGCCCCACAGGGAACTACGAGCAGTACTTC	CASSPTGNYEQYF
TRBV11-2	TRBJ2-7	.	.	TGTGCCAGCTCCCGGACAGACTCCTACGAGCAGTACTTC	CASSRTDSYEQYF
TRBV5-4	TRBJ2-5	.	.	TGTGCCAGCAGCTTGGGACAGGGAGGAGAGACCCAGTACTTC	CASSLGQGGETQYF
TRBV30	TRBJ1-1	.	.	TGTGCCTGGACCCGGCCCCAGAGGACTGAAGCTTTCTTT	CAWTRPQRTEAFF